The sample holds one count of the clone carrying this TCR beta chain. This record comes from a study of blood T cell repertoires in COVID-19. This CDR3 region has 16 residues. With 1 base removed from V and 5 bases from J, the gap between germline ends came to 18 bases. Germline V gene sequence: CDR1 SGHDT, CDR2 YYEEEE. In the authors' workflow: The authors estimated nucleated cell counts from reference gene primer amplification. Only in-frame clones appear in the TCRdb table, and some are missing; sequencing was by immunoSEQ multiplex PCR. V and J calls and clone size are those listed in that table; D and trimming were worked out from the DNA. Found here are 35,000 to 50,000 clones, around 83% of them singletons; the top ten hold 24%.

The sequenced material came from peripheral blood. The chain carries TRBV5-6 and TRBJ2-5; tentatively, D is TRBD1 (6 bases). The TCR comes from a human donor with acute or convalescent COVID-19. The donor label of this sample is uncertain. The CDR3 DNA sequence: TGTGCCAGCAGCTTGCCCCCGACAGGAGGCCGGGAGACCCAGTACTTC. Translation: CASSLPPTGGRETQYF.